This T cell receptor (beta chain) was captured in a study of cytomegalovirus exposure and HLA in healthy donors (dated by TCRdb to the late 2010s). Broadly, across the study: According to an earlier analysis of 587 of the donors, about 179 million T cells yielded approximately 120 million unique TCR beta sequences and approximately 300 Gb of sequence data. Approximately 300 gigabases of sequencing data and around 80 million unique TCR sequences made up an early release that covered 640 HLA-typed donors. Of the roughly 400 genotyped donors, 75% to 85% were placed in the genetic ancestry cluster associated with self-reported Caucasian donors. The study was designed to test whether signatures of past pathogen exposure could be identified by cataloging public T cell receptors. The study profiled the T cell repertoires of 550 to 700 subjects by immunosequencing and related them to cytomegalovirus serostatus. Besides the first cohort of roughly 640 subjects, a separate validation cohort made up of 95 to 150 different subjects was used. To predict cytomegalovirus infection status, the study brought together high-throughput TCR immunosequencing, statistical association of individual TCRs with disease status, and machine learning. A later analysis re-analyzed previously published TCR beta repertoires from roughly 630 donors and added high-resolution HLA genotyping to study TCR occurrence patterns. Rather than using new phenotypic data, the later analysis identified candidate immune exposures from TCR beta sequences and from how often those sequences occurred across donors. In an earlier analysis of around 540 of the donors, high-throughput TCR beta sequencing was used to judge whether each TCR beta V gene segment behaved as functional or pseudogenic. Alongside the repertoire data, information on donor age, sex, ethnicity and CMV serostatus was compiled. A later genetic analysis used genome-wide SNP genotypes for about 60% of the roughly 700 donors, treating that subset as a discovery cohort. Every repertoire in the discovery cohort had been generated on one and the same sequencing platform. HLA typing covered class I and class II loci at four-digit resolution. Typing coverage varied by locus: about 620-630 donors for A, B, C, DRB1 and DQB1; approximately 500 for DQA1; 606 for DPA1; approximately 490 for DPB1. About five DR-DQ haplotypes were treated as single units for association and clustering because of strong linkage in the cohort. On average, over 200,000 unique TCR beta nucleotide sequences were sequenced per donor among 350 to 400 genotyped donors of the cohort, with roughly 18% of those sequences being non-productive. The investigation overall reported the following: In the study, around 150 TCR beta chains were listed as associated with cytomegalovirus. Cytomegalovirus status was reported to be diagnosed by the classifier with high specificity and sensitivity in both the original and validation cohorts. It was suggested by the authors that the approach could potentially be generalized to other disease states and immunological phenotypes. Compared with equally common non-associated chains, HLA-associated TCR beta chains in a later analysis were more clonally expanded and had lower generation probabilities. Broadly in line with IMGT annotations, most TCR beta V segments showed up in productive rearrangements about 87% or about 30% of the time in an earlier analysis of approximately 640 of the donors. A cluster of highly shared sequence variants was judged likely to be a technical artifact of the sequencing pipeline. Most TCR sequences were observed very rarely across donors, whereas some public TCRs were present in many individuals. The 87-base-pair reads could not distinguish some IMGT-functional V segments, including TRBV6-2 and TRBV6-3, so those segments were excluded. Only TCR beta chains were sequenced in this cohort, and the absence of alpha or paired-chain data limited detectable features. According to a later analysis, TCR association rates differed among HLA loci, with DRB1 alleles showing the most associated TCRs and HLA-C alleles showing the fewest. Assigning TCR associations to individual alleles was difficult when HLA alleles, especially DR and DQ, strongly co-occurred. For the cohort, immune exposure information was limited to CMV serostatus. In a later genetic analysis, a missense DCLRE1C variant was associated with V-gene and J-gene trimming of TCR beta chains, and the association was replicated in an independent cohort. Because HLA typing was missing for some donors at each locus, association tests included only the typed subset. Correlated functional status among segregating V segments might be attributable to linkage disequilibrium, but an unknown experimental factor could not be ruled out. A further reported finding was that TCR beta sequences accurately predicted the HLA-A and HLA-B alleles for most subjects in the first cohort. A later analysis associated about 17,000 TCR beta sequences with specific HLA alleles at a false discovery rate of 0.05. The presence/absence analyses assumed that sequencing depth was roughly uniform across donors, and that assumption may not be true. In a later analysis, several top co-occurrence clusters were reported to appear linked to parvovirus B19, influenza, CMV and Epstein-Barr virus. Because counts were too low, around 17 rarely observed V segments, including chromosome 9 orphons, were left out of the earlier analysis of a few hundred of the donors. Most CMV-associated TCR beta chains appeared to be HLA-restricted in a later analysis, and the HLA associations seemed to be driven largely by CMV exposure. According to a later genetic analysis, donors in an Asian-associated ancestry cluster had fewer N-insertions in productive TCRs than the approximately 690-donor mean. In vitro tests confirmed that a few of the cytomegalovirus-associated TCR beta chains recognize cytomegalovirus antigens.

There are 15 amino acids in the CDR3, from cysteine to phenylalanine inclusive. Only CDR3 DNA remains: 45 bases, in frame from the first base. A distance of 15 bases separates the germline ends of V and J, which lose 5 bases and 2 bases respectively. For CDR1 and CDR2, the germline V gene (reference sequence) lists MNHEY and SMNVEV. The library was built by means of the immunoSEQ multiplex PCR assay. A mixture of 60 forward primers for TCR Vbeta segments and 13 reverse primers for TCR Jbeta segments was used in the multiplex PCR. Amplification of the CDR3 region of rearranged TCR beta genes was performed with a multiplex PCR assay on genomic DNA. Amplified TCR beta libraries were sequenced as 87-base-pair reads on the Illumina HiSeq System. Regarding the original processing steps: In a later analysis, some 80 million unique TCR beta chains were counted across the roughly 670 repertoires, and about 10 million of these chains were shared by at least two donors. Raw reads were error-corrected and collapsed into unique sequences by a nearest-neighbor algorithm in which closely related sequences were merged to remove PCR and sequencing errors. V, D and J gene segments were assigned by aligning CDR3 sequences to IMGT reference sequences. Each retained sequence needed at least a six-nucleotide match to both a V gene segment and a J gene segment. Rearrangements were classified as productive when the CDR3 lacked stop codons and remained in frame with V and J, and all other rearrangements were classified as non-productive. CDR3 was defined by IMGT convention, running from the second conserved V-encoded cysteine to the conserved J-encoded phenylalanine. The earlier analysis of some 600 of the donors excluded sequences that lacked an unambiguous match to a single V gene segment. In an earlier analysis of some 590 of the donors, a V segment was called functional when productive rearrangements were above 56.7%, and segregating when the standard deviation between donors exceeded 5%. To diagnose cytomegalovirus status from the catalog of TCR beta chain sequences, a statistical classification framework was built. In a later analysis, TCR nucleotide sequences were compared against IMGT/GENE-DB human TR gene sequences so that V and J genes could be assigned. A later analysis assigned CDR3 sequences and most-parsimonious VDJ recombination scenarios with the TCRdist pipeline. In a later analysis, each TCR beta chain was defined by its CDR3 amino acid sequence together with its V-gene family, and reads without a unique V-gene family were excluded. A later analysis removed nearly 600 highly shared, low-generation-probability nucleotide sequences to deal with suspected cross-contamination and a sequencing artifact. In a later analysis, a clonal expansion index was calculated for each public chain from normalized within-repertoire ranks of inferred template counts. In a later analysis, generation probabilities were computed with a VDJ recombination model fitted to out-of-frame rearrangements, and the resulting probabilities were checked against IGoR. A later analysis scored TCR-TCR, TCR-HLA and TCR-CMV co-occurrence with hypergeometric tests, applying a repertoire-size bias correction to TCR pairs. A later analysis estimated false discovery rates by permuting HLA or CMV assignments 20 times. In a later analysis, co-occurring TCRs were grouped using DBSCAN, and TCRdist sequence similarity was added for clustering within HLA-allele-positive subsets. For co-occurrence clustering, repertoires with fewer than 30,000 or more than 120,000 public chains were excluded, along with five or six repertoires with anomalous nucleotide sharing. The table was pulled from immuneACCESS by TCRdb, which kept in-frame rearrangements only. Such tables lose some clones; where checked, under half of the loss comes from unresolved V genes, and the rest has no known cause. V and J calls and clone size are given by that table; D and trimming were obtained from the DNA. The sample table holds 98,000 or so clones, of which 76% were seen once. The ten top clones hold roughly 4.9% of the sample.

Points on this clone: Its antigen remains unidentified. Per-base qualities were not stored, and no clone one base away is much larger.

The cohort was made up of approximately 670 healthy bone marrow donors. Cohort members were all nominally healthy when sampled, although unrecorded immune exposures were likely present. The donor was CMV seropositive and was included in the group of approximately 300 seropositive cohort members. Each donor provided a peripheral blood sample, and peripheral blood mononuclear cells were used for TCR beta sequencing. Genomic DNA was extracted from the blood cell samples with the Qiagen DNeasy Blood Extraction Kit. The receptor comes from a woman between 18 and 29 years old in good health and CMV-seropositive. The sample was PBMCs. Recombination connected TRBV27 to TRBJ1-1, and possibly TRBD1, on 5 matching bases. The CDR3 protein: CASSVSRRGNTEAFF. The nucleotides are TGTGCCAGCAGTGTGTCCAGGAGGGGAAACACTGAAGCTTTCTTT.